This TCR beta chain was retrieved from a study of a mutant IDH1 vaccine in newly diagnosed glioma. Background on the study: Patients arrived already treated with radiotherapy, temozolomide, or both, most having had both.

Profiled with immunoSEQ multiplex PCR; TCRdb holds only in-frame clones, not every one. The sample holds around 37,000 clones, roughly 92% seen once. With respect to this clone: Its antigen is still unknown.

Time point noted: baseline, week 1 (first vaccination visit). Sample treatment: pre-vaccination baseline after standard-of-care therapy. Newly diagnosed WHO grade 3 or 4 IDH1-mutant, ATRX-lost astrocytomas were identified in the donors. General study findings and limits: The study observed vaccine-induced immune responses in 90% to 95% of patients.

V gave up 3 bases and J gave up 7 bases, with 16 bases separating them. This CDR3 is 15 amino acids long. In germline, CDR1 is LNHDA, CDR2 SQIVND (reference sequence). The TCR originated in a man between 18 and 35 years old with glioma. The chain combines TRBV19 with TRBJ1-5, with a tentative D call TRBD1 (5 bases). The specimen was PBMCs, collected from a glioma patient treated with radiotherapy, temozolomide or both. Here the CDR3 reads CASSIGGADRQPQHF. The CDR3 coding sequence is TGTGCCAGTAGTATCGGAGGGGCGGATCGACAGCCCCAGCATTTT.